This T cell receptor beta chain was sequenced during a study of CD8 T cells in Susac syndrome. Controls were healthy donors (matched for age and sex). While CD8+ and CD4+ T cells were isolated negatively, TEMRA cells were enriched by FACS. V was clipped by 11 bases and J by 1 base, with 12 bases between them. Germline CDR1 and CDR2: MDHEN and SYDVKM. The CDR3 contains 13 residues. Worth noting for this clonotype: What it recognizes is unknown.

Study-wide results and caveats: The TCR sequencing and HLA analysis in the study involved a relatively small number of individuals, as the study acknowledged.

The RNA input was about 0.5 to 1 ug, and it was reverse transcribed with random hexamers. Across 54 Vbeta and 13 Jbeta, TCR beta CDR3 was amplified with immunoSEQ multiplex PCR. TCRdb ran MiXCR on the immunoSEQ multiplex PCR reads and lists one entry per CDR3 protein. The repertoire holds approximately 160,000 distinct CDR3 sequences, with around 90% as singletons. What was sequenced was CD4+ T cells from PBMCs. V is TRBV28 and J is TRBJ2-1; perhaps TRBD2 as D (5 bases). This receptor was obtained from a human donor in good health. The CDR3 DNA is TGTGCCTCCAGCGGCATATCCTACAATGAGCAGTTCTTC. As protein: CASSGISYNEQFF.